The clone carrying this TCR beta chain was counted at least ten times. This sample stems from a study of T-cell reconstitution after alpha-beta-depleted transplantation in children. Germline V gene sequence: CDR1 DFQATT, CDR2 SNEGSKA (reference sequence). V lost 0 bases and J 1 base, leaving 9 bases between the germline ends. CDR3 length equals 14 residues. Using unique molecular identifiers, the investigators prepared the TCRbeta library. MiXCR was run by TCRdb on the PCR reads, yielding one entry per CDR3 protein. The data contain fewer than 750,000 distinct CDR3 sequences, about 21% of them singletons.

Sequenced here: PBMCs, mostly from graft donor cells, sampled 360 days after TCRalphabeta/CD19-depleted stem cell transplant. This clonotype originated in a boy less than two years old who had a stem cell transplant for acute myeloid leukemia, so the T cells may come from the graft donor. The chain joins TRBV20-1 to TRBJ2-5, with D uncertain. The CDR3 region has the DNA TGCAGTGCTAGAGATGCAACAGTCCAAGAGACCCAGTACTTC. It is translated as CSARDATVQETQYF.